This T cell receptor (beta chain) was found in a study of T cells after yellow fever vaccination. Background on the study: Cell sorting separated EM, EMRA, CM and Tscm memory subsets by CD3, CD45RA, CCR7 and CD95. Regarding the study as a whole: Repertoires obtained by FACS sorting could include abundant clonotypes that entered as contaminants from the bulk population. Some clonotypes were seen in both the CD4 and the CD8 compartments. These made up a small share and likely arose from convergent recombination.

UMIs were added to TCR cDNA along with a universal primer site when it was made by 5'RACE template switching. MiXCR, run by TCRdb on the 5' RACE reads, gives a single entry per CDR3 protein. This sample has about 46,000 distinct CDR3 sequences; 6% to 7% occur once, and the top ten carry 10%. This clonotype was counted at least ten times. The CDR3 totals 17 residues. Per the germline V gene, CDR1 is SGDLS and CDR2 is YYNGEE. V lost 0 bases and J lost 4; bases outside the gene matches: 5. The sequence was collected from a man aged 30-40 years who received the YFV17D yellow fever vaccine. The chain couples TRBV9 to TRBJ2-7; 15 nucleotides align to TRBD2. The sample was PBMCs, either bulk or a sorted T-cell subset (CD4+, CD8+, memory, or dextramer-sorted; not recorded which), taken 45 days after the yellow fever booster vaccination. The CDR3 loop is CASSVDGLAGGGYEQYF. In DNA, the CDR3 is TGTGCCAGCAGCGTAGATGGACTAGCGGGAGGGGGATACGAGCAGTACTTC.